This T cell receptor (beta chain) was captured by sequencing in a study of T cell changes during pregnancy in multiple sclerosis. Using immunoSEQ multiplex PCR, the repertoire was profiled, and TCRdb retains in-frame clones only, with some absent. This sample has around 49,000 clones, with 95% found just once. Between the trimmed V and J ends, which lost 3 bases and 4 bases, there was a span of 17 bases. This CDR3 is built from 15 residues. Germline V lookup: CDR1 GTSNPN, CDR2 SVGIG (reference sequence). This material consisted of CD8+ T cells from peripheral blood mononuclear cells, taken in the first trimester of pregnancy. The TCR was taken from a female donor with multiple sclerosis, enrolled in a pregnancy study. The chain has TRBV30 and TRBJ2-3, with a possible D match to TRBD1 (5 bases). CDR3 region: CAWSAGQGGADTQYF. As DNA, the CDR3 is TGTGCCTGGAGCGCCGGGCAGGGTGGCGCAGATACGCAGTATTTT.